The clone carrying this T cell receptor (beta chain) has only a few counts. The data were taken from a study of blood T cell repertoires in COVID-19. Overall study: Samples taken during acute and convalescent COVID-19 were collected in the United States, Italy and Spain. From T cells, B-cell-depleted T cells, or PBMCs came the material, which was cDNA or gDNA.

Original processing notes: Estimation of nucleated cell counts relied on the amplification of reference gene primers. The data were produced by immunoSEQ multiplex PCR, yet TCRdb's version contains in-frame clones alone and is incomplete. That table is the source of V, J and clone size, and D and trimming were worked out from the DNA. The sample has around 230,000 clones, 70% to 90% seen once. This clonotype was obtained from an older woman with active or convalescent COVID-19. Sequences were obtained from peripheral blood.

The CDR3 sequence: CASSQRTFGEKLFF. The CDR3 DNA is TGCGCCAGCAGCCAACGGACATTTGGTGAAAAACTGTTTTTT. This sequence joins TRBV4-1 and TRBJ1-4, with a tentative D call TRBD1 (5 bases). Germline-derived CDR1 and CDR2 are MGHRA and YSYEKL. This CDR3 spans 14 amino acids. V gave up 2 bases and J gave up 7 bases, with 11 bases separating them.